Listed below are T cell receptor beta chains from one sample, sequenced in a study of T cells in tuberculosis. Data came from immunoSEQ multiplex PCR; TCRdb stores just in-frame clones and leaves some out. The repertoire includes roughly 30,000 clones, roughly 88% of them detected once, and 4% to 6.5% sits in the top ten. This specimen consisted of PBMCs, obtained at tuberculosis diagnosis. The source of these receptors is an adult with tuberculosis. Each CDR3 is given with its conserved first and last residue. The order of the fields is V gene, J gene, CDR3 protein.

v_call: TRBV5-4; j_call: TRBJ2-7; cdr3_aa: CASSPTGTGDYEQYF
v_call: TRBV9; j_call: TRBJ2-2; cdr3_aa: CASSVGITGEDGELFF
v_call: TRBV10-2; j_call: TRBJ2-7; cdr3_aa: CASRGNGIYEQYF
v_call: TRBV7-8; j_call: TRBJ2-1; cdr3_aa: CASSPPAREVYNEQFF
v_call: TRBV19; j_call: TRBJ1-4; cdr3_aa: CASWRGGPTTNEKLFF
v_call: TRBV14; j_call: TRBJ2-7; cdr3_aa: CASSRDTSGSRSEQYF
v_call: TRBV13; j_call: TRBJ1-3; cdr3_aa: CASSQSNSGNTIYF
v_call: TRBV6-5; j_call: TRBJ1-2; cdr3_aa: CASSYVDGANYGYTF
v_call: TRBV27; j_call: TRBJ2-7; cdr3_aa: CASSSSALAGMREQYF
v_call: TRBV21-1; j_call: TRBJ2-7; cdr3_aa: CASSGPTSGGLGYEQYF
v_call: TRBV25-1; j_call: TRBJ1-4; cdr3_aa: CASTFPGAREKLFF
v_call: TRBV10-3; j_call: TRBJ1-3; cdr3_aa: CAAEGSGNTIYF
v_call: TRBV27; j_call: TRBJ1-6; cdr3_aa: CASSLRGGLRVSPLHF
v_call: TRBV29-1; j_call: TRBJ1-5; cdr3_aa: CSVMTGGNQPQHF
v_call: TRBV9; j_call: TRBJ2-3; cdr3_aa: CASGEAGARDTQYF
v_call: TRBV10-2; j_call: TRBJ1-2; cdr3_aa: CASSEMGLRYGYTF
v_call: TRBV6-5; j_call: TRBJ1-1; cdr3_aa: CASSYGARTNTEAFF
v_call: TRBV4-2; j_call: TRBJ1-3; cdr3_aa: CASSQDVPSSGNTIYF
v_call: TRBV21-1; j_call: TRBJ1-2; cdr3_aa: CASRSYAGQGYTF
v_call: TRBV18; j_call: TRBJ2-3; cdr3_aa: CASSPPEGASGKDTQYF
v_call: TRBV5-4; j_call: TRBJ2-5; cdr3_aa: CASSRGASGLQETQYF
v_call: TRBV12-5; j_call: TRBJ1-1; cdr3_aa: CASGKNRGENTEAFF
v_call: TRBV14; j_call: TRBJ1-2; cdr3_aa: CASSQELSGKRGYTF
v_call: TRBV27; j_call: TRBJ2-7; cdr3_aa: CASSLVGGPYEQYF
v_call: TRBV4-1; j_call: TRBJ1-2; cdr3_aa: CASGLVTENYGYTF
v_call: TRBV7-6; j_call: TRBJ2-7; cdr3_aa: CASSLGQGAEQYF
v_call: TRBV28; j_call: TRBJ2-2; cdr3_aa: CASDRGVDTGELFF
v_call: TRBV30; j_call: TRBJ2-7; cdr3_aa: CAWSVPRQINTYEQYF
v_call: TRBV4-1; j_call: TRBJ2-7; cdr3_aa: CASSQREGKLATYEQYF